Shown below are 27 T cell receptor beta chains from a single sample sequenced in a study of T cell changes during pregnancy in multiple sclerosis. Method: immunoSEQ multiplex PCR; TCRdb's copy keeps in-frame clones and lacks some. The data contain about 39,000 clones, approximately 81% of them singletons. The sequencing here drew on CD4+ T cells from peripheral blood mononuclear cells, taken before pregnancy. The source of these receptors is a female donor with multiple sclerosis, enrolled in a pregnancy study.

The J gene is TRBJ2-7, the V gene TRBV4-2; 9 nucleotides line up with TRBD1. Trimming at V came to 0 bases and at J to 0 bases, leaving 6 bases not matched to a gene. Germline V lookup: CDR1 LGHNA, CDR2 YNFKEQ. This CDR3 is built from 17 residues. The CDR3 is CASSQDPTGQGSYEQYF. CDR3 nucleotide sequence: TGTGCCAGCAGCCAAGATCCGACGGGACAGGGCTCCTACGAGCAGTACTTC.

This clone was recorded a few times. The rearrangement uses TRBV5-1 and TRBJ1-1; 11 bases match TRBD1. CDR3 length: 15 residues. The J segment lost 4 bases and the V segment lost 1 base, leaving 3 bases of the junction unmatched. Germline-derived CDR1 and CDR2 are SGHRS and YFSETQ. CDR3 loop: CASSLQGQGATEAFF. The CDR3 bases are TGCGCCAGCAGCTTGCAAGGACAGGGGGCCACTGAAGCTTTCTTT.

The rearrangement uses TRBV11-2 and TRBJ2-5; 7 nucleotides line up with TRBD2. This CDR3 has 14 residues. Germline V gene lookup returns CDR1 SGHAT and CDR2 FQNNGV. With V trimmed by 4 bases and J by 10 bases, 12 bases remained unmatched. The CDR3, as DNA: TGTGCCAGCAGCTCCCGGCGAGCGGGGTCCGACCAGTACTTC. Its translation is CASSSRRAGSDQYF.

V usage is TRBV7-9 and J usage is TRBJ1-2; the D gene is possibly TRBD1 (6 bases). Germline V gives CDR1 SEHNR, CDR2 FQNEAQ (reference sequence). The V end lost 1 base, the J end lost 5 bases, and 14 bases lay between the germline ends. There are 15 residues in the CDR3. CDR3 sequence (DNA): TGTGCCAGCAGCTTAGGGGTGGCAGGGGAGTATGGCTACACCTTC. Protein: CASSLGVAGEYGYTF.

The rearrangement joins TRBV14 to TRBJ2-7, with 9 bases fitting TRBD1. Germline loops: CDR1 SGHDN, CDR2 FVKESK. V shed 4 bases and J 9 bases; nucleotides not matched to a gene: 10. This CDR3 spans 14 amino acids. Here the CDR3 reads CASSRTGTGSLQYF. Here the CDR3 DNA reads TGTGCCAGCAGCCGAACCGGGACAGGGTCCTTGCAGTACTTC.

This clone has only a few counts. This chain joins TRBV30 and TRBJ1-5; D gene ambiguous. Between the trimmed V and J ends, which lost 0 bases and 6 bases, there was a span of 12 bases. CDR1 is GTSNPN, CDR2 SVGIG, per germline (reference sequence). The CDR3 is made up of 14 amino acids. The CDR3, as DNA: TGTGCCTGGAGTGTAGCCGGAGGAGGTCAGCCCCAGCATTTT. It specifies CAWSVAGGGQPQHF.

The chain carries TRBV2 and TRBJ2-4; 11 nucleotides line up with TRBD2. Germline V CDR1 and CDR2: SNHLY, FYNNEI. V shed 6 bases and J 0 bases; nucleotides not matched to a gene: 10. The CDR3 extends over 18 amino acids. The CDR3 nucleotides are TGTGCCAGCAGGATACTAGCGGGAGAGCCACTAGCCAAAAACATTCAGTACTTC. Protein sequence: CASRILAGEPLAKNIQYF.

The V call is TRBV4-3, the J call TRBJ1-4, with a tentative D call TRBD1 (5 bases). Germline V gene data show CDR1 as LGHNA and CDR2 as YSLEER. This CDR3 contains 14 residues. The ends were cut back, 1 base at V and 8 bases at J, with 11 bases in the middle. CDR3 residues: CASSQGQGEEKLFF. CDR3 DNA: TGCGCCAGCAGCCAAGGGCAGGGTGAGGAAAAACTGTTTTTT.

CDR3 loop: CASSRDRRGYTF. The DNA of the CDR3 is TGTGCCAGCAGCCGGGACAGAAGGGGCTACACCTTC. The rearrangement uses TRBV5-6 and TRBJ1-2; the match to TRBD1 covers 7 bases. Germline V lookup: CDR1 SGHDT, CDR2 YYEEEE. With 4 bases clipped from V and 8 bases from J, the junction kept 5 bases outside the gene matches. This CDR3 has 12 amino acids. Filled out from reference TRBV5-6 and TRBJ1-2, the complete variable domain reads DAGVTQSPTHLIKTRGQQVTLRCSPKSGHDTVSWYQQALGQGPQFIFQYYEEEERQRGNFPDRFSGHQFPNYSSELNVNALLLGDSALYLCASSRDRRGYTFGSGTRLTVV.

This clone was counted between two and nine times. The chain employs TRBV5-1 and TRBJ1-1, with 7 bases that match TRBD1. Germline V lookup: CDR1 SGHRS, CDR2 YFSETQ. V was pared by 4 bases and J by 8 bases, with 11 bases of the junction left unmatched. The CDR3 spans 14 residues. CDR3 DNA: TGCGCCAGCAGCCGGAGGGGGGACAGCGGAGAAGCTTTCTTT. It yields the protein CASSRRGDSGEAFF.

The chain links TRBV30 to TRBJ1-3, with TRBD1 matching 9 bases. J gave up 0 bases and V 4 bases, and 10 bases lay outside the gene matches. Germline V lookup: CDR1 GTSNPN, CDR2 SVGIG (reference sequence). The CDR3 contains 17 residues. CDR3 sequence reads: CAWNRIGQGRSGNTIYF. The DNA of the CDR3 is TGTGCCTGGAATCGGATAGGACAGGGGCGCTCTGGAAACACCATATATTTT.

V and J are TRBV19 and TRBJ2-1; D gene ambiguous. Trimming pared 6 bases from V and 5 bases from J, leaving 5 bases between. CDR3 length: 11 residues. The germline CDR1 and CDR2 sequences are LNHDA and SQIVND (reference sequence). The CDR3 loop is CASRQDNEQFF. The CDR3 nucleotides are TGTGCCAGTAGGCAGGACAATGAGCAGTTCTTC. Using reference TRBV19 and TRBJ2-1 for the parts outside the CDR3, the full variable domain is DGGITQSPKYLFRKEGQNVTLSCEQNLNHDAMYWYRQDPGQGLRLIYYSQIVNDFQKGDIAEGYSVSREKKESFPLTVTSAQKNPTAFYLCASRQDNEQFFGPGTRLTVL.

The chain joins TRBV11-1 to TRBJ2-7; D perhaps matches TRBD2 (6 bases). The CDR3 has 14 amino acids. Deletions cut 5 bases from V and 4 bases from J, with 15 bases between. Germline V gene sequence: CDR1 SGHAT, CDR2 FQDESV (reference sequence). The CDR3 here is CASSEPGLLYEQYF. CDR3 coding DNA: TGTGCCAGCAGCGAACCGGGACTTCTATACGAGCAGTACTTC.

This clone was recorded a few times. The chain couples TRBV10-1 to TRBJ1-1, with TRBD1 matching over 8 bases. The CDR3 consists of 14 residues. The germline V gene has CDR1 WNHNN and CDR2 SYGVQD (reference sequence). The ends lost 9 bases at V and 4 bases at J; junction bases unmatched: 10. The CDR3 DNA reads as TGCGCCAGGGACCGGGACAGGACTCCCACTGAAGCTTTCTTT. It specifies CARDRDRTPTEAFF.

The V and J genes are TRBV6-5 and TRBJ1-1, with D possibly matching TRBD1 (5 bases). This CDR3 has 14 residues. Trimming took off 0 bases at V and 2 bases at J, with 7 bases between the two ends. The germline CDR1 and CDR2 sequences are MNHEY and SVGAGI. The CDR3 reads CASSYSRENTEAFF. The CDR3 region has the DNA TGTGCCAGCAGTTACTCCAGGGAAAACACTGAAGCTTTCTTT.

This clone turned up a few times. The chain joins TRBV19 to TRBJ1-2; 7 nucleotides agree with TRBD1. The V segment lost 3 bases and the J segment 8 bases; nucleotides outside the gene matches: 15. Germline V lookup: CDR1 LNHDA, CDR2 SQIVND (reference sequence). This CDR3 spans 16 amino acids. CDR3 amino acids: CASSMFDRVLTGGYTF. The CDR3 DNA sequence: TGTGCCAGTAGTATGTTCGACAGGGTTTTAACGGGCGGCTACACCTTC.

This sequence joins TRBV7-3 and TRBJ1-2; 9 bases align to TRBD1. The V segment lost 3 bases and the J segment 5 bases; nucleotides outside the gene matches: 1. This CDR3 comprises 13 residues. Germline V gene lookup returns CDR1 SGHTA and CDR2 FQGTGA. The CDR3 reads CASSLGQGYGYTF. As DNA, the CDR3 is TGTGCCAGCAGCTTGGGACAGGGATATGGCTACACCTTC.

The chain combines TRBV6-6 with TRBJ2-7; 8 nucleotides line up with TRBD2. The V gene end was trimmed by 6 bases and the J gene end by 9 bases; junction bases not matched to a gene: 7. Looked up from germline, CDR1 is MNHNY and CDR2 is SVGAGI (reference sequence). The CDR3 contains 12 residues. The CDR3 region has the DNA TGTGCCAGCAGGGGGACTAGAAAAGGGCAGTACTTC. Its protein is CASRGTRKGQYF.

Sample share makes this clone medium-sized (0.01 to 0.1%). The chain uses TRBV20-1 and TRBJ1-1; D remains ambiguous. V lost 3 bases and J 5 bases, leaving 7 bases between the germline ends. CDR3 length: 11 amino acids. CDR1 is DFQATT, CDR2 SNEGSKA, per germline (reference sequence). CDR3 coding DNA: TGCAGTGCTAGGCCACGGACTGAAGCTTTCTTT. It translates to CSARPRTEAFF.

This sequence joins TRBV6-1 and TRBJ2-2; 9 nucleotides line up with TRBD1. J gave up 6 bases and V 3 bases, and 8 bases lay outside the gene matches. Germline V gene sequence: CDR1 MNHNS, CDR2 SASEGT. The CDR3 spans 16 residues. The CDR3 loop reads CASSEVPDRGPGELFF. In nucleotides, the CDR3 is TGTGCCAGCAGTGAGGTCCCGGACAGGGGTCCCGGGGAGCTGTTTTTT.

The CDR3 DNA is TGTGCCAGTAGCTTACTTCCGGGACAGAAAAACATTCAGTACTTC. Its protein product is CASSLLPGQKNIQYF. The chain carries TRBV19 and TRBJ2-4; TRBD1 matches at 7 bases. V shed 6 bases and J 4 bases; nucleotides not matched to a gene: 9. The CDR3 runs 15 residues. Germline CDR1 LNHDA, CDR2 SQIVND (reference sequence).

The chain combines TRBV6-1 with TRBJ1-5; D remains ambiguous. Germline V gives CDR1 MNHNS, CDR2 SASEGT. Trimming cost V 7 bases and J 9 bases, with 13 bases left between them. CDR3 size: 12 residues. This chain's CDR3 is CASTITSGPQHF. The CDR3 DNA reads TGTGCCAGCACTATAACGAGCGGGCCCCAGCATTTT.

DNA of the CDR3: TGTGCCTGGAGTGTGACAGGGTATGATGGCTACACCTTC. It is translated as CAWSVTGYDGYTF. The chain is built from TRBV30 and TRBJ1-2; TRBD1 matches 7 bases. The germline gives CDR1 GTSNPN, CDR2 SVGIG (reference sequence). The CDR3 is 13 residues long. J was trimmed by 6 bases and V by 0 bases; bases with no gene match: 4.

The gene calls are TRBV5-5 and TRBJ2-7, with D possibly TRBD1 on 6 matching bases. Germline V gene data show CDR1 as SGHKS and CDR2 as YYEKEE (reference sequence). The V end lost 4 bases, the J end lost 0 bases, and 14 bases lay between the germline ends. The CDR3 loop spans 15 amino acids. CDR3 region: CASSRTRDNSYEQYF. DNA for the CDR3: TGTGCCAGCAGCCGGACCCGGGACAACTCCTACGAGCAGTACTTC.

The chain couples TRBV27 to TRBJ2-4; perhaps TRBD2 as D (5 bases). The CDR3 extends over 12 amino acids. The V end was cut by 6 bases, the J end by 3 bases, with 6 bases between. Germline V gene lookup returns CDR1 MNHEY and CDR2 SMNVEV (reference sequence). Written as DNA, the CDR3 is TGTGCCAGCAGGACTATCAAAAACATTCAGTACTTC. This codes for CASRTIKNIQYF.

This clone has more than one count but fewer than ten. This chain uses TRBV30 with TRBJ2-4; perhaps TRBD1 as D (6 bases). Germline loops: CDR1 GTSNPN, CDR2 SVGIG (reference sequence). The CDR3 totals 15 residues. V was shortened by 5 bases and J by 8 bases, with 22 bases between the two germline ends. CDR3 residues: CAWGGSGHPGDIQYF. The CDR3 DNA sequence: TGTGCCTGGGGTGGAAGTGGACACCCAGGGGACATTCAGTACTTC.

The CDR3 region is CASDSSGSTDTQYF. In DNA form, the CDR3 reads TGCGCCAGCGATTCCTCAGGGAGCACAGATACGCAGTATTTT. This chain joins TRBV5-1 and TRBJ2-3; tentative D call: TRBD1 (5 bases). Germline CDR1 SGHRS, CDR2 YFSETQ. The ends were cut back, 7 bases at V and 0 bases at J, with 12 bases in the middle. The CDR3 has 14 amino acids.